This T cell receptor (beta chain) was identified during a study of T cells after yellow fever vaccination (dated by TCRdb to about 2019). Concerning the study at large: The SMART-Seq v4 Ultra Low Input RNA kit was used to prepare libraries from fractions with low cell numbers. Blood was drawn at multiple timepoints before and after primary and secondary immunization, with bulk PBMC replicates and cell subsets isolated. To track T-cell clones before and after primary and booster YFV17D yellow fever vaccination, bulk TCR alpha and beta repertoires were sequenced longitudinally. The cohort comprised two healthy male donors, one aged 18 to 29 and one aged 30 to 40 years. Study-wide findings and limitations: Because only a couple of donors were included in the study, the extent to which the findings can be generalized is limited. A small fraction of clonotypes appeared in both the CD4 and CD8 compartments, likely as a result of convergent recombination. Computational filtering was required because FACS-sorted repertoires could contain abundant contaminating clonotypes from the bulk population. After the booster, most of the clones that had expanded following primary vaccination were detected again (around 97% of CD4 and around nine tenths of CD8), which suggests that memory was broadly maintained. The secondary T-cell response was weaker than the primary response but faster, peaking on day 5 instead of day 15.

The treatment or condition label here, explained by the study, means: live attenuated yellow fever vaccine strain. PBMCs were isolated from peripheral blood using a standard Ficoll-Paque protocol. Dynabeads CD4 and CD8 positive selection kits were used to isolate CD4 and CD8 T-cell fractions. TriZol was used to extract RNA from bulk PBMCs, CD4 and CD8 fractions, and dextramer-positive and dextramer-negative fractions. Synthesis of TCR cDNA relied on 5'RACE template switching, a step that introduced a universal primer site along with unique molecular identifiers. cDNA synthesis was primed from both the TCR alpha and TCR beta constant segments. Library amplification involved two PCR steps, and the second step added sample barcodes and sequencing adapters. Sequencing of libraries was performed on Illumina HiSeq 2500 (2x100 bp) or NovaSeq (2x150 bp). The original methods were these. Reads were demultiplexed and collapsed into UMI consensus sequences with MIGEC, and V(D)J alignment was performed with MiXCR. Using edgeR on replicate PBMC samples, clonotypes were called vaccine-responding if FDR was below 0.01 and the log2 fold change was above 5 up to day 15. Each bulk clonotype received a CD4 or CD8 identity based on whether the sequenced CD4 or CD8 repertoire contained that clonotype at higher abundance. Using fastp at Q25 and MiXCR, TCRdb reprocessed the public reads and kept productive beta chains. One record per CDR3 amino acid sequence lists the most common genes and DNA. TCRdb's processing, not the study's, gives the V and J calls here. This sample has some 160,000 distinct CDR3 sequences in its table, and more than 5.5% of those were observed once. The leading ten clones occupy 2.5% to 3% of the sample.

Inclusive of the bounding cysteine and phenylalanine, the CDR3 is 12 residues long. Just the 36-base CDR3 DNA is kept, in frame starting at base 1. V is pared back by 5 bases and J by 7 bases, with 11 bases lying between the germline termini. CDR1 and CDR2 were assigned from the germline V gene (reference sequence) as MNHNY and SVGAGI. This clonotype was seen repeatedly, ten times or more. There is no known antigen for this receptor. There are no base qualities to consult, and no much larger clone falls within one base. The source was CD4+ T cells sorted from PBMCs, collected around 5 days after the first yellow fever vaccination. This chain joins TRBV6-6 to TRBJ1-2; possibly the D gene is TRBD1, per 5 matching bases. The sequence was obtained from a man between 18 and 29 years old who received the YFV17D yellow fever vaccine. The nucleotides are TGTGCCAGCAGTCTCTCCGGGGGTGGCTACACCTTC. Its amino acids are CASSLSGGGYTF.